The 2 T cell receptor beta chains given below trace back to one sample, sequenced in a study of shared clonotypes between healthy human individuals. This table comes from immunoSEQ multiplex PCR, and its TCRdb copy is limited to in-frame clones, with some not included. The sample lists around 510,000 clones; roughly 95% were seen once. Source material: naive CD4+ T cells sorted from blood. Subset of the sample: CD45RA+ positively selected. The receptors were gathered from a woman aged 30 to 39 in good health.

This chain uses TRBV5-4 with TRBJ2-6, with no clear D. The CDR3 is 15 residues long. Germline loops: CDR1 SGHNT, CDR2 YYREEE (reference sequence). With 1 base removed from V and 0 bases from J, the gap between germline ends came to 5 bases. The CDR3 nucleotides read TGTGCCAGCAGCTTGTACCGCTCTGGGGCCAACGTCCTGACTTTC. Amino acid sequence: CASSLYRSGANVLTF.

V is TRBV5-1 and J is TRBJ1-2; D unclear. Trimming took 4 bases from V and 6 from J, leaving 10 bases between them. Germline CDR1 and CDR2: SGHRS and YFSETQ. This CDR3 spans 12 amino acids. The CDR3 sequence is CASSPEWDGYTF. CDR3 nucleotides: TGCGCCAGCAGCCCGGAGTGGGATGGCTACACCTTC.